These T cell receptor beta chains were read from a single sample in a study of cytomegalovirus exposure and HLA in healthy donors. TCRdb keeps only in-frame clones here, not all; method: immunoSEQ multiplex PCR. The table has about 140,000 clones, 66% seen once. Sequencing was performed on PBMCs. These TCRs come from a woman aged 55-69 years in good health and CMV-seronegative. The CDR3 runs from the conserved cysteine through the conserved F or W. The D gene is left open where the match is weak. Part of the rows lack a size; the others show once, few, many or a class for expanded clones.

d_gene	abundance	v_gene	j_gene	CDR3aa	CDR3nt
.	.	TRBV2	TRBJ2-1	CASSELAFEQFF	TGTGCCAGCAGTGAATTAGCTTTTGAGCAGTTCTTC
.	.	TRBV6-5	TRBJ1-1	CASSSRAAAFF	TGTGCCAGCAGTTCGAGGGCAGCAGCTTTCTTT
.	.	TRBV6-6	TRBJ1-1	CASSYIQGAGEAFF	TGTGCCAGCAGTTACATTCAAGGGGCAGGTGAAGCTTTCTTT
.	.	TRBV5-4	TRBJ2-5	CASSPQSGSQTQYF	TGTGCCAGCAGCCCTCAATCAGGGTCGCAGACCCAGTACTTC
TRBD1	.	TRBV11-3	TRBJ2-1	CASSLDGTGVNEQFF	TGTGCCAGCAGCTTAGATGGGACAGGGGTCAATGAGCAGTTCTTC
TRBD2	.	TRBV7-3	TRBJ2-7	CASSRETSGNYEQYF	TGTGCCAGCAGCCGCGAGACTAGCGGGAACTACGAGCAGTACTTC
.	.	TRBV29-1	TRBJ1-2	CSVLVTANYGYTF	TGCAGCGTACTCGTAACAGCTAACTATGGCTACACCTTC
TRBD2	few	TRBV19	TRBJ2-3	CASSPAGGSTDTQYF	TGTGCCAGTAGTCCGGCGGGGGGGAGCACAGATACGCAGTATTTT
TRBD2	.	TRBV27	TRBJ2-7	CASTSPVREVSYEQYF	TGTGCCAGCACCTCTCCCGTGCGGGAGGTCTCCTACGAGCAGTACTTC
TRBD2	.	TRBV7-8	TRBJ2-5	CASSLLAGGETQYF	TGTGCCAGCAGCTTATTAGCGGGGGGGGAGACCCAGTACTTC
.	few	TRBV5-4	TRBJ2-1	CASSLAPGTYNEQFF	TGTGCCAGCAGCTTGGCTCCAGGGACCTACAATGAGCAGTTCTTC
.	few	TRBV2	TRBJ1-6	CASSEVPGANNSPLHF	TGTGCCAGCAGTGAAGTCCCAGGGGCGAATAATTCACCCCTCCACTTT
TRBD2	.	TRBV9	TRBJ2-2	CASSGNGLAHTGELFF	TGTGCCAGCAGCGGTAACGGACTAGCCCACACCGGGGAGCTGTTTTTT
.	few	TRBV25-1	TRBJ1-6	CASSEMSGNSPLHF	TGTGCCAGCAGTGAAATGTCGGGTAATTCACCCCTCCACTTT
TRBD2	.	TRBV6-5	TRBJ2-5	CASSYGTSGSRETQYF	TGTGCCAGCAGTTACGGGACTAGCGGGAGTAGGGAGACCCAGTACTTC
.	few	TRBV6-6	TRBJ1-1	CASSYGGASGTEAFF	TGTGCCAGCAGTTACGGAGGTGCGTCCGGCACTGAAGCTTTCTTT
TRBD1	.	TRBV19	TRBJ1-2	CASSRQGPNYGYTF	TGTGCCAGTAGCCGACAGGGCCCTAACTATGGCTACACCTTC
.	.	TRBV9	TRBJ1-6	CASRRGGGNSPLHF	TGTGCCAGCCGCAGGGGTGGAGGAAATTCACCCCTCCACTTT
.	.	TRBV11-2	TRBJ1-4	CASSLDRSPLLANEKLFF	TGTGCCAGCAGCTTAGATCGGTCCCCTCTCTTGGCTAATGAAAAACTGTTTTTT
.	.	TRBV7-2	TRBJ2-3	CASSLTGSLDTQYF	TGTGCCAGCAGCTTAACTGGTTCACTAGATACGCAGTATTTT
TRBD1	.	TRBV5-1	TRBJ2-7	CASSLVQGADYEQYF	TGCGCCAGCAGCTTAGTACAGGGGGCAGACTACGAGCAGTACTTC
.	.	TRBV19	TRBJ2-3	CASAVGAGKADTQYF	TGTGCCAGTGCAGTGGGAGCCGGGAAGGCAGATACGCAGTATTTT
.	few	TRBV5-1	TRBJ2-7	CASSYAGGTGYEQYF	TGCGCCAGCAGCTACGCAGGGGGGACGGGCTACGAGCAGTACTTC
.	.	TRBV5-1	TRBJ1-2	CASSLAGIQGYGYTF	TGCGCCAGCAGCTTGGCCGGGATACAGGGATATGGCTACACCTTC
.	.	TRBV5-1	TRBJ1-1	CASSSGMNTEAFF	TGCGCCAGCAGCTCGGGTATGAACACTGAAGCTTTCTTT
TRBD2	.	TRBV7-3	TRBJ2-2	CASSTLAGVNPGELFF	TGTGCCAGCAGCACACTAGCGGGAGTAAATCCCGGGGAGCTGTTTTTT
.	.	TRBV19	TRBJ1-2	CASTPAGESGGYTF	TGTGCCAGTACCCCGGCGGGGGAGTCGGGAGGCTACACCTTC
.	.	TRBV11-2	TRBJ1-2	CASTRDGAGDYGYTF	TGTGCCAGCACCCGGGACGGAGCAGGGGACTATGGCTACACCTTC
TRBD1	.	TRBV6-1	TRBJ1-3	CASSRDRVAGNTIYF	TGTGCCAGCAGCCGGGACAGGGTGGCTGGAAACACCATATATTTT
.	.	TRBV5-1	TRBJ1-1	CASSLRTGKNTEAFF	TGCGCCAGCAGCTTGAGGACGGGAAAAAACACTGAAGCTTTCTTT
.	.	TRBV9	TRBJ1-3	CASSPRQSSGNTIYF	TGTGCCAGCAGCCCCCGACAGTCCTCTGGAAACACCATATATTTT
.	.	TRBV5-4	TRBJ1-4	CASSLGGVGEKLFF	TGTGCCAGCAGCTTGGGGGGAGTCGGGGAAAAACTGTTTTTT
.	.	TRBV29-1	TRBJ1-2	CSVDRGAGRDGYTF	TGCAGCGTCGACCGCGGGGCAGGGCGGGATGGCTACACCTTC
TRBD2	.	TRBV7-6	TRBJ2-1	CASSLLAGGDEQFF	TGTGCCAGCAGCTTGTTAGCGGGAGGGGATGAGCAGTTCTTC
TRBD1	.	TRBV6-5	TRBJ2-1	CASSFRQGTSNEQFF	TGTGCCAGCAGTTTTAGACAGGGGACCAGCAATGAGCAGTTCTTC
.	.	TRBV5-1	TRBJ1-4	CASSLEGVNEKLFF	TGCGCCAGCAGCTTGGAGGGGGTTAATGAAAAACTGTTTTTT
.	few	TRBV7-2	TRBJ2-1	CASSQWAGAGAYNEQFF	TGTGCCAGCAGCCAATGGGCGGGGGCGGGGGCCTACAATGAGCAGTTCTTC
TRBD1	.	TRBV27	TRBJ1-3	CASRGSGTGYGNTIYF	TGTGCCAGCAGGGGATCCGGGACAGGGTATGGAAACACCATATATTTT
TRBD1	few	TRBV6-1	TRBJ1-2	CASSANVRDRGSNYGYTF	TGTGCCAGCAGTGCCAATGTCCGGGACAGGGGTTCGAACTATGGCTACACCTTC
TRBD1	few	TRBV19	TRBJ1-5	CASSMGQPNQPQHF	TGTGCCAGTAGTATGGGACAGCCTAATCAGCCCCAGCATTTT